Below are 21 T cell receptor beta chains sequenced from a single sample in a study of siplizumab effects on memory and regulatory T cells (dated by TCRdb to the late 2010s). Libraries were made using the immunoSEQ multiplex PCR assay. TCRdb obtained this table from immuneACCESS and retained in-frame rearrangements with V and J assigned. These tables miss some clones; where compared with another copy, unresolved V genes account for less than half of the shortfall, and the remainder is unexplained. The sample table lists 55,000 to 70,000 clones, 90% to 95% of them with a count of one. The top ten constitute about 40% of the sample. What was sequenced was CD8+ T cells sorted from blood. All receptors derive from a human donor in good health.

The rearrangement joins TRBV19 to TRBJ2-1; 8 bases align to TRBD2. CDR1 is LNHDA and CDR2 is SQIVND in the germline V gene (reference sequence). The CDR3 consists of 15 residues. J was trimmed by 1 base and V by 9 bases; bases with no gene match: 8. CDR3 region: CASGERGISYNEQFF. CDR3 in DNA: TGTGCCAGCGGGGAGCGGGGGATATCCTACAATGAGCAGTTCTTC.

The rearrangement uses TRBV2 and TRBJ2-1, with D unresolved. The CDR3 extends over 14 amino acids. The germline V gene has CDR1 SNHLY and CDR2 FYNNEI. V shed 4 bases and J shed 5 bases, with 12 bases lying between them. CDR3 region: CASSALGPHNEQFF. CDR3 nucleotides: TGTGCCAGCAGTGCCCTCGGACCTCACAATGAGCAGTTCTTC. Together with reference TRBV2 and TRBJ2-1, the CDR3 gives the full variable domain: EPEVTQTPSHQVTQMGQEVILRCVPISNHLYFYWYRQILGQKVEFLVSFYNNEISEKSEIFDDQFSVERPDGSNFTLKIRSTKLEDSAMYFCASSALGPHNEQFFGPGTRLTVL.

The chain is built from TRBV28 and TRBJ2-7, with D possibly being TRBD2 (5 bases). Trimming left V 5 bases short and J 4 bases short, with 21 bases between. From germline, CDR1 is MDHEN and CDR2 SYDVKM. The CDR3 length is 16 residues. The CDR3 sequence: CASSPPRGRRQYEQYF. DNA for the CDR3: TGTGCCAGCAGTCCTCCCCGGGGTAGGAGACAATACGAGCAGTACTTC.

The chain has TRBV28 and TRBJ2-1, with D perhaps given as TRBD1 or TRBD2 (5 bases each). V lost 10 bases and J 3 bases, leaving 19 bases between the germline ends. Looked up from germline, CDR1 is MDHEN and CDR2 is SYDVKM. CDR3 length: 15 residues. The CDR3 loop reads CATSVVGTGYNEQFF. CDR3 sequence (DNA): TGTGCCACCTCCGTTGTGGGGACGGGCTACAATGAGCAGTTCTTC.

The chain carries TRBV28 and TRBJ1-2, with TRBD1 matching 10 bases. With 5 bases clipped from V and 8 bases from J, the junction kept 8 bases outside the gene matches. Per germline, CDR1 MDHEN and CDR2 SYDVKM. The CDR3 is made up of 14 amino acids. The CDR3 DNA reads as TGTGCCAGCAGTCTCCTTGGGACAGGGGTAGGCTACACCTTC. Its translation is CASSLLGTGVGYTF.

The chain couples TRBV6-1 to TRBJ1-2; 8 bases agree with TRBD1. The V and J ends lost 4 bases and 7 bases, in that order; junction bases with no gene match: 8. Germline CDR1 and CDR2: MNHNS and SASEGT. This CDR3 region has 14 residues. CDR3 nucleotides: TGTGCCAGCAGTGCCGGGACAGGCATGAGTGGCTACACCTTC. It encodes CASSAGTGMSGYTF.

A single count supports this clone. The chain employs TRBV6-1 and TRBJ2-7; no clear D. The CDR3 runs to 14 residues. Between the trimmed V and J ends, which lost 1 base and 6 bases, there was a span of 13 bases. Germline CDR1 MNHNS, CDR2 SASEGT. The CDR3 reads CASSEEQGVAEQYF. Here the CDR3 DNA reads TGTGCCAGCAGTGAAGAACAAGGAGTAGCCGAGCAGTACTTC.

The chain has TRBV4-2 and TRBJ2-1; 8 bases fit TRBD2. Trimming at V came to 0 bases and at J to 3 bases, leaving 10 bases not matched to a gene. This CDR3 has 18 residues. Germline lookup yields CDR1 LGHNA and CDR2 YNFKEQ. The CDR3 nucleotides read TGTGCCAGCAGCCAAGATCTCACCGGGACTAGTGTCTACAATGAGCAGTTCTTC. Translating it yields CASSQDLTGTSVYNEQFF.

The chain has TRBV30 and TRBJ1-2; no clear D gene. Germline V CDR1 and CDR2: GTSNPN, SVGIG (reference sequence). The CDR3 is made up of 8 amino acids. The V and J ends lost 0 bases and 12 bases respectively, with 2 bases between them. The CDR3 nucleotides read TGTGCCTGGAGTGTCGACACCTTC. It codes for CAWSVDTF.

The chain couples TRBV25-1 to TRBJ1-3; tentative D call: TRBD1 (6 bases). CDR1 MGHDK and CDR2 SYGVNS come from the germline V gene. V was clipped by 8 bases and J by 4 bases, with 15 bases between them. This CDR3 is 14 amino acids long. The CDR3 reads CASDATGLGNTIYF. DNA for the CDR3: TGTGCCAGCGACGCCACAGGGTTAGGAAACACCATATATTTT. The full variable domain, rest sourced from reference TRBV25-1 and TRBJ1-3, is EADIYQTPRYLVIGTGKKITLECSQTMGHDKMYWYQQDPGMELHLIHYSYGVNSTEKGDLSSESTVSRIRTEHFPLTLESARPSHTSQYLCASDATGLGNTIYFGEGSWLTVV.

This clone was counted only a few times. J is TRBJ1-1 and V is TRBV7-9; D unclear. Germline-derived CDR1 and CDR2 are SEHNR and FQNEAQ (reference sequence). The ends were cut back, 6 bases at V and 6 bases at J, with 17 bases in the middle. The CDR3 contains 14 residues. CDR3 region: CASRDGTPYPEAFF. Written as DNA, the CDR3 is TGTGCCAGCAGGGACGGCACTCCTTACCCTGAAGCTTTCTTT.

J is TRBJ1-1 and V is TRBV7-9; 8 bases agree with TRBD1. This CDR3 spans 14 amino acids. Germline trimming cut 3 bases from V and 5 bases from J; bases unmatched to any gene: 5. The germline V gene encodes CDR1 SEHNR and CDR2 FQNEAQ (reference sequence). The CDR3 spells CASSLGDRYTEAFF. The CDR3 DNA reads TGTGCCAGCAGCTTGGGGGACAGGTATACTGAAGCTTTCTTT. The full variable domain, rest sourced from reference TRBV7-9 and TRBJ1-1, is DTGVSQNPRHKITKRGQNVTFRCDPISEHNRLYWYRQTLGQGPEFLTYFQNEAQLEKSRLLSDRFSAERPKGSFSTLEIQRTEQGDSAMYLCASSLGDRYTEAFFGQGTRLTVV.

This chain links TRBV27 with TRBJ2-2; 7 bases are a match to TRBD2. Trimming removed 2 bases from V and 6 bases from J; junction bases left unmatched: 9. Per germline, CDR1 MNHEY and CDR2 SMNVEV (reference sequence). The CDR3 loop spans 16 amino acids. CDR3 sequence: CASSLLEGLAAGELFF. The CDR3 DNA reads TGTGCCAGCAGTTTACTCGAGGGGCTAGCGGCCGGGGAGCTGTTTTTT.

The V and J genes are TRBV10-1 and TRBJ1-1; TRBD1 is a possible D gene (5 bases). The germline CDR1 and CDR2 sequences are WNHNN and SYGVQD (reference sequence). CDR3 length: 14 residues. The V end was cut by 6 bases, the J end by 3 bases, with 14 bases between. Here the CDR3 reads CASSSEPGDTEAFF. Written as DNA, the CDR3 is TGCGCCAGCAGCTCCGAGCCGGGGGACACTGAAGCTTTCTTT.

The chain combines TRBV10-3 with TRBJ2-7; D gene unclear. V dropped 0 bases and J dropped 0 bases, with 9 bases sitting between them. Germline values: CDR1 ENHRY, CDR2 SYGVKD. The CDR3 is 15 residues long. The CDR3 is CAISESQRYSYEQYF. CDR3 DNA sequence: TGTGCCATCAGTGAGTCGCAAAGGTACTCCTACGAGCAGTACTTC.

J is TRBJ1-6 and V is TRBV5-1; TRBD1 agrees at 11 bases. V lost 3 bases, J lost 5 bases, and 1 base stayed unmatched. The CDR3 is 15 amino acids. Germline-derived CDR1 and CDR2 are SGHRS and YFSETQ. CDR3 sequence reads: CASSWGQGDNSPLHF. The CDR3 region has the DNA TGCGCCAGCAGCTGGGGACAGGGGGATAATTCACCCCTCCACTTT.

The genes are TRBV27 and TRBJ1-1, with D possibly TRBD1 on 6 matching bases. This CDR3 comprises 13 residues. Trimming left V 8 bases short and J 5 bases short, with 15 bases between. The germline CDR1 and CDR2 sequences are MNHEY and SMNVEV (reference sequence). CDR3 sequence: CASLQGEGTEAFF. The CDR3 DNA is TGTGCCAGCTTACAGGGAGAAGGGACTGAAGCTTTCTTT.

This clone was seen just once. The chain combines TRBV12-5 with TRBJ2-1, with 9 bases aligning to TRBD2. There are 12 residues in the CDR3. From germline, CDR1 is LGHNT and CDR2 FRNRAP. CDR3 nucleotides: TGTGCCGGACTAGCGAACGGGAATGAGCAGTTCTTC. Amino acids: CAGLANGNEQFF.

The genes are TRBV27 and TRBJ2-7; unclear D gene. The CDR3 length is 13 residues. Trimming removed 8 bases at V and 5 bases at J, with 16 bases between. CDR1 MNHEY and CDR2 SMNVEV come from the germline V gene (reference sequence). In nucleotides, the CDR3 is TGTGCCAGCCGCTCGGGCCCCATGGACGAGCAGTACTTC. Encoded protein: CASRSGPMDEQYF.

The V call is TRBV5-5, the J call TRBJ1-2, with 8 bases identical to TRBD1. The CDR3 is 15 residues long. Losses at the gene ends were 5 bases for V and 3 bases for J; bases not matched to a gene: 9. Germline V gives CDR1 SGHKS, CDR2 YYEKEE (reference sequence). CDR3 bases: TGTGCCAGCAGAGTAGCAGGGGGCGTTCACTATGGCTACACCTTC. It is translated as CASRVAGGVHYGYTF.

The chain is built from TRBV7-9 and TRBJ2-1, with 10 nucleotides matching TRBD2. This CDR3 has 17 residues. Germline V CDR1 and CDR2: SEHNR, FQNEAQ (reference sequence). Losses at the gene ends were 4 bases for V and 9 bases for J; bases not matched to a gene: 15. CDR3 sequence: CASSSPVGLAGVVEQFF. The CDR3 DNA sequence: TGTGCCAGCAGCTCCCCCGTCGGTCTAGCGGGAGTAGTTGAGCAGTTCTTC.